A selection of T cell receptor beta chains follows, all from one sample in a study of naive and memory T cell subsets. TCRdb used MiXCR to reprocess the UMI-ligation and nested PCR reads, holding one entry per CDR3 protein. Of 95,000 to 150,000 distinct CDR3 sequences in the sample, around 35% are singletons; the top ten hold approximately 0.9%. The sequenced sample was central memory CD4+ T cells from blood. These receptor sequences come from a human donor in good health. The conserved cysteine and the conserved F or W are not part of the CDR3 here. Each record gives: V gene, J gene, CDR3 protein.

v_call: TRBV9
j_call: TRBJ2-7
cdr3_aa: ASSVAEGAVYEQY

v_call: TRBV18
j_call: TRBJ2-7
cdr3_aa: ASSPPGTGSYEQY

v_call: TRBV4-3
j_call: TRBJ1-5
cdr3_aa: ASSQEAGGGQPQH

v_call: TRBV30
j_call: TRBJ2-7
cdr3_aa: AWRKTSGPDREQY

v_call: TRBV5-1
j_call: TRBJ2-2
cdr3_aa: ASSRQGGNTGELF

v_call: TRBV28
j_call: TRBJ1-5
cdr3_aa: ASTPGGFSNQPQH

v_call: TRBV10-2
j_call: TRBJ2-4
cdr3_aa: ASRLAGENIQY

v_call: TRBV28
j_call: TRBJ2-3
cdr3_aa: ASSSLVAGTDTQY

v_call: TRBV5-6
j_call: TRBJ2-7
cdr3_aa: ASSSSTSDRIYEQY

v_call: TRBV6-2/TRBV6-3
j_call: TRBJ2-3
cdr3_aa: ASSYSKIRTDTQY

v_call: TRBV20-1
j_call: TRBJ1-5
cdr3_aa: SALYHLSSGNQPQH

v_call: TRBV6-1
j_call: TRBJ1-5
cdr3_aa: ASSRGTGRH

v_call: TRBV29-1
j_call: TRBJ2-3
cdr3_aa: SVEAGGGGDTQY

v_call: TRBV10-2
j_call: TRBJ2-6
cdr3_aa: ASRVVARGPSGANVLT

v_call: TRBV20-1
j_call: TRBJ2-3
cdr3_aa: SHDLPLDTDTQY

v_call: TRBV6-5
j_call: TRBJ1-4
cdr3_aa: ASSYSMTATNEKLF